This T cell receptor (beta chain) was sequenced in a study of human thymus T cells. General study findings and limits: Repertoires sampled from thymus and blood appeared biased in V and J gene usage. Unrelated individuals were reported by related research to share highly overlapping thymic repertoires.

The CDR3 consists of 14 residues. Germline lookup yields CDR1 MDHEN and CDR2 SYDVKM. Trimming shortened V by 5 bases and J by 2 bases, and 13 bases separated the two germline ends. Obtained as resections during corrective heart surgery, the thymus tissue was then studied. Corrective surgery for congenital heart defects was being performed on the healthy Finnish infants who served as donors. The method was immunoSEQ multiplex PCR; TCRdb's version includes in-frame clones alone and lacks a portion of them. The sample has under 95,000 clones, 90% to 95% seen once. Of note for this clone: Its target is not known.

The V gene is TRBV28, the J gene TRBJ2-7; unclear D gene. The origin of this receptor is a girl under three years old with a congenital heart defect but otherwise immunologically healthy. The sample comprised thymus tissue. The CDR3 loop reads CASSSPASTYEQYF. The CDR3 nucleotides are TGTGCCAGCAGTAGTCCAGCGTCAACCTACGAGCAGTACTTC.